These 9 T cell receptor beta chains came from one sample sequenced in a study of blood T cell repertoires in COVID-19. The method was immunoSEQ multiplex PCR; TCRdb's version includes in-frame clones alone and lacks a portion of them. Seen here are fewer than 45,000 clones, around 80% observed once, and the top ten hold 25% to 35%. The sample taken for sequencing was peripheral blood. All receptors derive from a man aged 60-69 years with acute or convalescent COVID-19.

The chain links TRBV20-1 to TRBJ2-7; TRBD2 aligns across 8 bases. CDR3 size: 15 residues. V trimming: 3 bases; J trimming: 6 bases; junction bases outside the gene matches: 13. CDR1 and CDR2 (germline): DFQATT, SNEGSKA (reference sequence). The CDR3 protein is CSASRREDPRGEQYF. The CDR3 nucleotides are TGCAGTGCTAGTAGGCGGGAGGACCCACGGGGCGAGCAGTACTTC.

A single count supports this clone. The chain is built from TRBV3-1 (or the pseudogene TRBV3-2) and TRBJ2-1, with TRBD1 matching over 10 bases. J was trimmed by 16 bases and V by 4 bases; bases with no gene match: 7. Germline-derived CDR1 and CDR2 are LGHDT and YNNKEL (reference sequence). This CDR3 spans 12 amino acids. The CDR3 loop is CASSRSTGGNFF. The DNA of the CDR3 is TGTGCCAGCAGCCGATCGACAGGGGGCAATTTCTTC.

The DNA of the CDR3 is TGTGCCAGCAGTTATGTACAGGGTGTTCCCGGGGAGCTGTTTTTT. Translated: CASSYVQGVPGELFF. The V call is TRBV6-2 or TRBV6-3, the J call TRBJ2-2; weak D call: TRBD1 (6 bases). Trimming removed 3 bases at V and 6 bases at J, with 14 bases between. This CDR3 has 15 residues. The germline CDR1 and CDR2 sequences are MNHEY and SVGEGT.

The chain couples TRBV14 to TRBJ2-2; 15 nucleotides line up with TRBD2. The CDR3 is made up of 18 amino acids. Trimming cost V 3 bases and J 4 bases; bases outside gene matches: 6. Germline V gene data show CDR1 as SGHDN and CDR2 as FVKESK. The CDR3 loop is CASSQGLAGGSITGELFF. The CDR3 region has the DNA TGTGCCAGCAGCCAGGGACTAGCGGGAGGTTCGATCACCGGGGAGCTGTTTTTT.

The rearrangement links TRBV14 to TRBJ2-7; TRBD1 matches 11 bases. Per germline, CDR1 SGHDN and CDR2 FVKESK. Trimming at V came to 6 bases and at J to 1 base, leaving 14 bases not matched to a gene. The CDR3 runs 18 residues. CDR3 in DNA: TGTGCCAGCAGTCGAGGACAAAAGGGACAGGGGGGGTCCTACGAGCAGTACTTC. Its protein product is CASSRGQKGQGGSYEQYF.

The V and J genes are TRBV6-5 and TRBJ2-5, with 7 nucleotides matching TRBD1. Germline V gives CDR1 MNHEY, CDR2 SVGAGI. The V gene end was trimmed by 2 bases and the J gene end by 1 base; junction bases not matched to a gene: 4. The CDR3 runs 15 residues. The DNA for the CDR3 is TGTGCCAGCAGTTACATACGACAGGGCCAAGAGACCCAGTACTTC. It translates to CASSYIRQGQETQYF.

V gene TRBV10-3 combines with J gene TRBJ1-2; maybe TRBD1 (6 bases). The germline CDR1 and CDR2 sequences are ENHRY and SYGVKD. V lost 9 bases and J 7 bases, leaving 24 bases between the germline ends. This CDR3 spans 15 amino acids. CDR3 coding DNA: TGTGCCATACGGGACACCCGTGCCCTAAAGGGTGGCTACACCTTC. Translated, it gives CAIRDTRALKGGYTF.

V gene TRBV19 combines with J gene TRBJ1-1; 7 bases line up with TRBD1. The CDR3 loop spans 16 amino acids. The V gene end was trimmed by 5 bases and the J gene end by 7 bases; junction bases not matched to a gene: 16. Looked up from germline, CDR1 is LNHDA and CDR2 is SQIVND (reference sequence). The DNA for the CDR3 is TGTGCCAGTAGTCTCAGTAAGGGGGCCCTTGGGGGTGAAGCTTTCTTT. Protein: CASSLSKGALGGEAFF.

This chain joins TRBV28 and TRBJ2-6; D perhaps matches TRBD1 (6 bases). This CDR3 is built from 19 residues. V lost 1 base, J lost 3 bases, and 19 bases lay in between. CDR1 and CDR2 (germline): MDHEN, SYDVKM. The CDR3 loop is CASSLSKTGKGYGANVLTF. As DNA, the CDR3 is TGTGCCAGCAGTTTATCGAAAACAGGGAAGGGCTATGGGGCCAACGTCCTGACTTTC. Using reference TRBV28 and TRBJ2-6 for the parts outside the CDR3, the full variable domain is DVKVTQSSRYLVKRTGEKVFLECVQDMDHENMFWYRQDPGLGLRLIYFSYDVKMKEKGDIPEGYSVSREKKERFSLILESASTNQTSMYLCASSLSKTGKGYGANVLTFGAGSRLTVL.